These 3 T cell receptor beta chains came from one sample sequenced in a study of T cells in women clearing cervical HPV infection. The repertoire was sequenced with immunoSEQ multiplex PCR; TCRdb's copy has only in-frame clones and lacks some. The sample data list about 29,000 clones. Sequenced material: blood buffy coat. The source of these receptors is a woman between 18 and 70 years old with a cervical HPV16 infection that either progressed to CIN3+ or cleared (not recorded which).

As concerns this clone: With the read ending 3 residues before the CDR3 end, the germline J gene is used to fill in that end. The chain joins TRBV4-1 to TRBJ2-1, with 9 bases lining up with TRBD2. This CDR3 is built from 15 residues. Per germline, CDR1 MGHRA and CDR2 YSYEKL. The J segment lost 8 bases and the V segment lost 1 base, leaving 6 bases of the junction unmatched. The CDR3 sequence is CASSQGGLARYEQFF. The part of the CDR3 DNA that was read is TGCGCCAGCAGCCAAGGGGGACTAGCTCGATATGAG.

Concerning this clone: The sequenced fragment ends 3 residues before the CDR3 boundary, so the rest is inferred from the germline J gene. The chain combines TRBV4-1 with TRBJ1-4; TRBD1 matches at 8 bases. Germline CDR1 MGHRA, CDR2 YSYEKL. J gave up 7 bases and V 6 bases, and 7 bases lay outside the gene matches. This CDR3 has 14 residues. The CDR3 bases that were read are TGCGCCAGCAGTGACAGGGGAAACGTTGAAAAA. It yields the protein CASSDRGNVEK. The whole CDR3 is CASSDRGNVEKLFF.

A remark on this clone: From the germline J gene comes the end of the CDR3, since the read stops 3 residues before it. This chain links TRBV19 with TRBJ1-2; D is perhaps TRBD1 (5 bases). The CDR3 sequence is 13 residues long. Germline V lookup: CDR1 LNHDA, CDR2 SQIVND (reference sequence). With 2 bases removed from V and 7 bases from J, the gap between germline ends came to 11 bases. The part of the CDR3 DNA that was read is TGTGCCAGTAGTATAAAGGGGTGGGCTGGC. Amino acid sequence: CASSIKGWAG. The full CDR3 reads CASSIKGWAGYTF.